Listed below are T cell receptor beta chains from one sample, sequenced in a study of cytomegalovirus exposure and HLA in healthy donors. Profiling relied on immunoSEQ multiplex PCR, and the TCRdb table lists in-frame clones only, not all of them. The table shows about 180,000 clones, with around four fifths occurring only once. Sequenced: PBMCs. The receptors come from a man between 25 and 39 years old in good health and CMV-seronegative. CDR3s include the opening cysteine and the closing phenylalanine or tryptophan. A D gene is named only where the DNA matches it firmly. Not all rows give a size; the values are once, few, many and, for expanded clones, a class.

J gene	V gene	D gene	clone size	CDR3 DNA	CDR3 protein
TRBJ1-2	TRBV28	TRBD1	.	TGTGCCAGCAGCCCAGGGGGCCATGGCTACACCTTC	CASSPGGHGYTF
TRBJ1-3	TRBV5-1	.	.	TGCGCCAGCAGCCCCAACCCCCAACAGGGCTCTGGAAACACCATATATTTT	CASSPNPQQGSGNTIYF
TRBJ2-2	TRBV25-1	.	.	TGTGCCAGCAGTGAACGGGGCACCGGGGAGCTGTTTTTT	CASSERGTGELFF
TRBJ2-2	TRBV14	TRBD1	.	TGTGCCAGCAGCCAAGGGGACAGGGGCTACACCGGGGAGCTGTTTTTT	CASSQGDRGYTGELFF
TRBJ1-2	TRBV7-2	.	.	TGTGCCAGCAGCTCCGGGCCGGGGGGCTATGGCTACACCTTC	CASSSGPGGYGYTF
TRBJ2-2	TRBV27	TRBD1	once	TGTGCCAGCAGCGTACAGGGGGCGCCGAACACCGGGGAGCTGTTTTTT	CASSVQGAPNTGELFF
TRBJ2-7	TRBV30	TRBD1	.	TGTGCCTGGGGTATACAGGGGGCGCCCCTAAACTTC	CAWGIQGAPLNF
TRBJ1-1	TRBV7-2	.	.	TGTGCCAGCAGCTTAGCGAGGGGGATGAACACTGAAGCTTTCTTT	CASSLARGMNTEAFF
TRBJ2-7	TRBV6-6	TRBD1	.	TGTGCCAGCAGTGCGGCGGGGACAGGGGGGTACGAGCAGTACTTC	CASSAAGTGGYEQYF
TRBJ2-5	TRBV28	TRBD2	.	TGTGCCAGCAGTTTTGACGGGAGGCGAGAGACCCAGTACTTC	CASSFDGRRETQYF
TRBJ2-2	TRBV19	.	.	TGTGCCAGTACCCCGGGAAGGCTGCACACCGGGGAGCTGTTTTTT	CASTPGRLHTGELFF
TRBJ1-1	TRBV11-2	.	.	TGTGCCAGCAGCCTGGTTAGGGGCAACACTGAAGCTTTCTTT	CASSLVRGNTEAFF
TRBJ1-1	TRBV5-6	.	.	TGTGCCAGCAGCTTAGCCCCAGGGGCGAACACTGAAGCTTTCTTT	CASSLAPGANTEAFF
TRBJ1-2	TRBV28	.	.	TGTGCCAGCGGTTCCCTCAAGGGGGGGGGCTATGGCTACACCTTC	CASGSLKGGGYGYTF
TRBJ2-6	TRBV9	.	once	TGTGCCAGCAGCGATGGACATCGCTCTGGGGCCAACGTCCTGACTTTC	CASSDGHRSGANVLTF
TRBJ2-7	TRBV4-1	TRBD1	.	TGCGCCAGCAGCCAAGATAATTTGGCAGGGGGCCCCTACGAGCAGTACTTC	CASSQDNLAGGPYEQYF
TRBJ2-1	TRBV10-1	.	.	TGCGCCAGCAGCTTCGGGTCGACCAATGAGCAGTTCTTC	CASSFGSTNEQFF
TRBJ2-5	TRBV9	TRBD2	.	TGTGCCAGCAGCGTAGGGCCGGGACTAGCGGCTCAAGAGACCCAGTACTTC	CASSVGPGLAAQETQYF
TRBJ2-6	TRBV28	.	.	TGTGCCAGCAGCCGACACTCTGGGGCCAACGTCCTGACTTTC	CASSRHSGANVLTF
TRBJ1-1	TRBV10-3	.	once	TGTGCCATCAGTCCCGGACAAATGGACACTGAAGCTTTCTTT	CAISPGQMDTEAFF
TRBJ2-3	TRBV6-5	TRBD2	.	TGTGCCAGCAGTTACCTTGCGGGAGCAGATACGCAGTATTTT	CASSYLAGADTQYF
TRBJ2-6	TRBV19	TRBD1	few	TGTGCCAGTAGTGGGACAGGGGGCTCTGGGGCCAACGTCCTGACTTTC	CASSGTGGSGANVLTF
TRBJ2-7	TRBV14	.	.	TGTGCCAGCAGCCAAGACCAGGGCCTGCCAACGGTGAACGAGCAGTACTTC	CASSQDQGLPTVNEQYF
TRBJ1-2	TRBV7-8	.	few	TGTGCCAGCAGCCAAGGGGAAGGGGCGCACATCTATGGCTACACCTTC	CASSQGEGAHIYGYTF
TRBJ2-7	TRBV30	.	few	TGTGCCTGGGGTCCAGAAGTGAAATCCTACGAGCAGTACTTC	CAWGPEVKSYEQYF
TRBJ1-6	TRBV5-1	.	.	TGCGCCAGCAGCTTGGTGGTTTCGGGGGGATCCTATAATTCACCCCTCCACTTT	CASSLVVSGGSYNSPLHF
TRBJ2-2	TRBV30	TRBD2	.	TGTGCCTGGAGTCGGGGGGGGGCGGTTATCGGGGAGCTGTTTTTT	CAWSRGGAVIGELFF
TRBJ2-5	TRBV4-1	TRBD2	.	TGCGCCAGCAGCCAGGGACTAGCAGGGCAAGAGACCCAGTACTTC	CASSQGLAGQETQYF
TRBJ2-7	TRBV5-4	.	.	TGTGCCAGCAGCCCCATGGAGGGCCCCTACGAGCAGTACTTC	CASSPMEGPYEQYF
TRBJ1-5	TRBV4-1	.	.	TGCGCCAGCAGCCAAGGACACAGCAATCAGCCCCAGCATTTT	CASSQGHSNQPQHF
TRBJ2-3	TRBV10-2	TRBD1	few	TGCGCCAGCAGCAACCGGGACAGCTACACAGATACGCAGTATTTT	CASSNRDSYTDTQYF
TRBJ2-7	TRBV28	TRBD1	.	TGTGCCAGCAGTTCTCGGGGACAGGGTGAATACGAGCAGTACTTC	CASSSRGQGEYEQYF
TRBJ1-4	TRBV6-5	.	.	TGTGCCAGCAGTTACTCGGGCAGGGCTGGGGAAAAACTGTTTTTT	CASSYSGRAGEKLFF
TRBJ2-5	TRBV29-1	.	few	TGCAGTATGGGGCGTCCCCAAGAGACCCAGTACTTC	CSMGRPQETQYF
TRBJ1-2	TRBV28	.	.	TGTGCCAGCAGTTTAAGTCAATTTACAGGGCTGAATGGCTACACCTTC	CASSLSQFTGLNGYTF
TRBJ1-1	TRBV5-4	.	.	TGTGCCAGTACAGGGTTGGGCACTGAAGCTTTCTTT	CASTGLGTEAFF
TRBJ1-6	TRBV6-5	TRBD1	.	TGTGCCAGCAGTTACTGGACCGGGACAGGACATTCACCCCTCCACTTT	CASSYWTGTGHSPLHF
TRBJ1-2	TRBV4-3	.	once	TGCGCCAGCAGCCAAAATTCCGGGACATACTATGGCTACACCTTC	CASSQNSGTYYGYTF
TRBJ2-7	TRBV4-3	.	.	TGCGCCAGCAGCCAAGATTCCGACTCAACCTACGAGCAGTACTTC	CASSQDSDSTYEQYF
TRBJ1-1	TRBV29-1	TRBD1	.	TGCAGCGTTGAAGGCCGCCAGGGGGACACTGAAGCTTTCTTT	CSVEGRQGDTEAFF
TRBJ2-7	TRBV6-1	.	.	TGTGCCAGCATTGGAGACGGACTCTACGAGCAGTACTTC	CASIGDGLYEQYF
TRBJ2-7	TRBV15	.	.	TGTGCCACCAGCAGAGACAGGGGATCTTGGGAGCAGTACTTC	CATSRDRGSWEQYF
TRBJ1-5	TRBV4-1	TRBD1	.	TGCGCCAGCAGCCAAGATGGGGGGACAGCCAATCAGCCCCAGCATTTT	CASSQDGGTANQPQHF
TRBJ2-5	TRBV19	.	.	TGTGCCAGTAGTATCTCCGGGTTAGGAGAGACCCAGTACTTC	CASSISGLGETQYF
TRBJ1-6	TRBV7-2	.	.	TGTGCCAGCAGACAGCAAAGCTCCTATAATTCACCCCTCCACTTT	CASRQQSSYNSPLHF
TRBJ2-7	TRBV4-1	.	.	TGCGCCAGCAGCCAGGAACAGGGGGGGACCTACGAGCAGTACTTC	CASSQEQGGTYEQYF
TRBJ2-1	TRBV9	TRBD2	.	TGTGCCAGCAGCGTCTCAGCGGGGGGTGTCTACAATGAGCAGTTCTTC	CASSVSAGGVYNEQFF
TRBJ2-5	TRBV9	.	.	TGTGCCAGCAGCGTAGAGGGCCGAGGGCAAGAGACCCAGTACTTC	CASSVEGRGQETQYF